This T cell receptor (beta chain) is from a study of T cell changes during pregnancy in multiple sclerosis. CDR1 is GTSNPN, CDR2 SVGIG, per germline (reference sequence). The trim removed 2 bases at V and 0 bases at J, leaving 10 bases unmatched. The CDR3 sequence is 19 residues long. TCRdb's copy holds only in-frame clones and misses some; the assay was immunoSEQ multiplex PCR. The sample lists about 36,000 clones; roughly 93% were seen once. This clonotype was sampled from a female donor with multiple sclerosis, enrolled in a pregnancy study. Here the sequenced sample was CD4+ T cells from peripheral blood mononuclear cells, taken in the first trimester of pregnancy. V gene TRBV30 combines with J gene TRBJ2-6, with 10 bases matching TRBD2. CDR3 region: CAWSSTGLAPFSGANVLTF. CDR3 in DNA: TGTGCCTGGAGTAGTACGGGACTAGCGCCGTTCTCTGGGGCCAACGTCCTGACTTTC.